A selection of T cell receptor beta chains follows, all from one sample in a study of radiation and T cells in renal cell carcinoma. Sequenced by immunoSEQ multiplex PCR; TCRdb stores in-frame clones only, minus some. In the table there are tens of thousands of clones, under 90% of which are singletons. The sample was blood, taken from a patient whose treatment included radiotherapy and nephrectomy. The receptors derive from a man aged 55 to 70 with renal cell carcinoma. Both conserved end residues are part of each CDR3. Each record gives: J gene, clone size, V gene, D gene, CDR3 protein, CDR3 DNA. D genes are given only for firm matches. Expanded clones are given a class, and other clones once, few, many or no size at all.

j_call: TRBJ2-5
clone_size: NA
v_call: TRBV6-5
d_call: NA
cdr3_aa: CAISNDRSQETQYF
cdr3_nt: TGTGCCATCAGCAATGACAGGTCCCAAGAGACCCAGTACTTC

j_call: TRBJ2-1
clone_size: NA
v_call: TRBV29-1
d_call: NA
cdr3_aa: CSVAGFNEQFF
cdr3_nt: TGCAGCGTTGCGGGGTTCAATGAGCAGTTCTTC

j_call: TRBJ2-2
clone_size: few
v_call: TRBV19
d_call: TRBD2
cdr3_aa: CASSIGLAGVSTGELFF
cdr3_nt: TGTGCCAGTAGTATAGGACTAGCGGGAGTTTCGACCGGGGAGCTGTTTTTT

j_call: TRBJ2-7
clone_size: NA
v_call: TRBV27
d_call: NA
cdr3_aa: CASSLSDVFGEQYF
cdr3_nt: TGTGCCAGCAGTTTAAGCGACGTATTCGGCGAGCAGTACTTC

j_call: TRBJ2-1
clone_size: once
v_call: TRBV7-9
d_call: TRBD1
cdr3_aa: CASSSGQGKYNEQFF
cdr3_nt: TGTGCCAGCAGTTCGGGACAGGGAAAGTACAATGAGCAGTTCTTC

j_call: TRBJ1-4
clone_size: NA
v_call: TRBV30
d_call: NA
cdr3_aa: CAWSTLDEKLFF
cdr3_nt: TGTGCCTGGTCCACCCTCGATGAAAAACTGTTTTTT

j_call: TRBJ1-3
clone_size: NA
v_call: TRBV28
d_call: NA
cdr3_aa: CASIDAGTAGNTIYF
cdr3_nt: TGTGCCAGCATCGACGCCGGGACCGCTGGAAACACCATATATTTT

j_call: TRBJ2-7
clone_size: NA
v_call: TRBV7-3
d_call: NA
cdr3_aa: CASSSGTGEQYF
cdr3_nt: TGTGCCAGCAGCTCCGGGACCGGCGAGCAGTACTTC

j_call: TRBJ2-1
clone_size: NA
v_call: TRBV19
d_call: TRBD2
cdr3_aa: CASSIGGIVYNEQFF
cdr3_nt: TGTGCCAGTAGTATCGGGGGGATTGTCTACAATGAGCAGTTCTTC

j_call: TRBJ2-7
clone_size: NA
v_call: TRBV19
d_call: NA
cdr3_aa: CARTGTKTYEQYF
cdr3_nt: TGTGCCAGAACAGGGACAAAGACCTACGAGCAGTACTTC

j_call: TRBJ2-3
clone_size: NA
v_call: TRBV4-3
d_call: NA
cdr3_aa: CASSQDPGVVDTQYF
cdr3_nt: TGCGCCAGCAGCCAAGACCCGGGAGTGGTAGATACGCAGTATTTT

j_call: TRBJ2-1
clone_size: NA
v_call: TRBV9
d_call: NA
cdr3_aa: CASSVGLVNEQFF
cdr3_nt: TGTGCCAGCAGCGTAGGACTAGTGAATGAGCAGTTCTTC

j_call: TRBJ2-7
clone_size: NA
v_call: TRBV25-1
d_call: TRBD1
cdr3_aa: CASSEWPGQSRQYF
cdr3_nt: TGTGCCAGCAGTGAGTGGCCGGGACAGAGTAGGCAGTACTTC

j_call: TRBJ2-1
clone_size: once
v_call: TRBV2
d_call: TRBD1
cdr3_aa: CASRESPGQDYNEQFF
cdr3_nt: TGTGCCAGCAGAGAAAGCCCGGGACAGGATTACAATGAGCAGTTCTTC

j_call: TRBJ1-1
clone_size: NA
v_call: TRBV19
d_call: NA
cdr3_aa: CASTITTGSEAFF
cdr3_nt: TGTGCCAGTACCATAACAACAGGGTCTGAAGCTTTCTTT

j_call: TRBJ1-1
clone_size: few
v_call: TRBV18
d_call: NA
cdr3_aa: CASTQAGETEAFF
cdr3_nt: TGTGCCAGCACTCAGGCAGGGGAGACTGAAGCTTTCTTT

j_call: TRBJ2-3
clone_size: NA
v_call: TRBV4-1
d_call: NA
cdr3_aa: CASSNVRSGTQYF
cdr3_nt: TGCGCCAGCAGCAACGTTAGGTCGGGGACGCAGTATTTT

j_call: TRBJ2-1
clone_size: NA
v_call: TRBV14
d_call: NA
cdr3_aa: CASSRIYNEQFF
cdr3_nt: TGTGCCAGCAGCCGCATATACAATGAGCAGTTCTTC

j_call: TRBJ2-7
clone_size: once
v_call: TRBV10-3
d_call: TRBD2
cdr3_aa: CAISESGWRENEQYF
cdr3_nt: TGTGCCATCAGTGAGTCCGGGTGGCGGGAGAACGAGCAGTACTTC

j_call: TRBJ2-7
clone_size: NA
v_call: TRBV10-1
d_call: NA
cdr3_aa: CASSESRTTFSYEQYF
cdr3_nt: TGCGCCAGCAGTGAGTCGCGGACAACTTTTTCCTACGAGCAGTACTTC

j_call: TRBJ2-1
clone_size: once
v_call: TRBV29-1
d_call: NA
cdr3_aa: CSVWIGGNEQFF
cdr3_nt: TGCAGCGTTTGGATAGGGGGCAATGAGCAGTTCTTC

j_call: TRBJ2-5
clone_size: medium-sized
v_call: TRBV11-2
d_call: TRBD1
cdr3_aa: CASSWGQFQETQYF
cdr3_nt: TGTGCCAGCAGCTGGGGACAGTTCCAAGAGACCCAGTACTTC

j_call: TRBJ2-1
clone_size: NA
v_call: TRBV19
d_call: NA
cdr3_aa: CASSIEDSNEQFF
cdr3_nt: TGTGCCAGTAGTATTGAGGACTCCAATGAGCAGTTCTTC

j_call: TRBJ2-7
clone_size: NA
v_call: TRBV11-3
d_call: TRBD2
cdr3_aa: CASSLGGASGRGREQYF
cdr3_nt: TGTGCCAGCAGCTTAGGAGGGGCCAGCGGGAGAGGTCGAGAGCAGTACTTC

j_call: TRBJ2-2
clone_size: once
v_call: TRBV18
d_call: NA
cdr3_aa: CASSHPGGELFF
cdr3_nt: TGTGCCAGCTCACACCCCGGCGGGGAGCTGTTTTTT

j_call: TRBJ2-5
clone_size: NA
v_call: TRBV5-1
d_call: TRBD2
cdr3_aa: CASSPSGGQETQYF
cdr3_nt: TGCGCCAGCAGCCCCTCGGGGGGCCAAGAGACCCAGTACTTC

j_call: TRBJ1-3
clone_size: NA
v_call: TRBV2
d_call: NA
cdr3_aa: CAIKGTGNTIYF
cdr3_nt: TGTGCCATCAAAGGGACTGGAAACACCATATATTTT

j_call: TRBJ2-2
clone_size: NA
v_call: TRBV7-9
d_call: NA
cdr3_aa: CASSRRGDSMNTGELFF
cdr3_nt: TGTGCCAGCAGCAGGAGGGGGGACAGTATGAACACCGGGGAGCTGTTTTTT

j_call: TRBJ2-7
clone_size: few
v_call: TRBV10-1
d_call: TRBD2
cdr3_aa: CASRSGISDEQYF
cdr3_nt: TGCGCCAGCCGTAGCGGGATATCCGACGAGCAGTACTTC